Each of the 2 T cell receptor beta chains below was sequenced from the same sample in a study of blood T cell repertoires in COVID-19. Profiled with immunoSEQ multiplex PCR; TCRdb holds only in-frame clones, not every one. The data hold under 250,000 clones, with approximately 84% observed a single time. The sample taken for sequencing was peripheral blood. The source of these receptors is a man aged 50-60 years with acute or convalescent COVID-19.

The chain joins TRBV6-5 to TRBJ2-1, with TRBD2 identical over 8 bases. Trimming cost V 0 bases and J 8 bases; bases outside gene matches: 9. The V gene's germline CDR1 is MNHEY and CDR2 SVGAGI. The CDR3 spans 16 residues. CDR3 in DNA: TGTGCCAGCAGTTACTCAGTCGGGGGGGCCGCGGATGAGCAGTTCTTC. It codes for CASSYSVGGAADEQFF.

This sequence joins TRBV6-5 and TRBJ2-1; D possibly corresponds to TRBD1 (6 bases). CDR1 and CDR2 (germline): MNHEY, SVGAGI. V lost 8 bases and J lost 0, with 8 bases in between. The length of the CDR3 is 13 residues. The CDR3 coding sequence is TGTGCCAGCGGGGACACCTCCTACAATGAGCAGTTCTTC. Protein product: CASGDTSYNEQFF.